A single sample gave rise to the 30 T cell receptor beta chains below, sequenced in a study of control samples from healthy donors and cancer patients. TCRdb keeps only in-frame clones here, not all; method: immunoSEQ multiplex PCR. The table has over 200,000 clones, 82% seen once. Sequencing input: PBMCs. The receptors derive from a woman in her sixties or seventies with lung cancer.

V gene TRBV5-1 combines with J gene TRBJ2-1; TRBD2 matches 11 bases. The CDR3 spans 15 residues. V was clipped by 3 bases and J by 4 bases; unmatched bases: 3. Germline CDR1 reads SGHRS; CDR2 reads YFSETQ. The CDR3, as DNA: TGCGCCAGCAGCTCGCTAGCGGGAGGTTACAATGAGCAGTTCTTC. Translation: CASSSLAGGYNEQFF.

J is TRBJ1-5 and V is TRBV24-1, with TRBD1 matching over 12 bases. The CDR3 consists of 14 residues. Germline V gene lookup returns CDR1 KGHDR and CDR2 SFDVKD. V trimming: 5 bases; J trimming: 8 bases; junction bases outside the gene matches: 3. The CDR3 nucleotides are TGTGCCACCAGTGGGGACAGGGGGCTGGAGCCCCAGCATTTT. It encodes CATSGDRGLEPQHF.

The genes are TRBV3-1 (or the pseudogene TRBV3-2) and TRBJ1-1; no firm D call. This CDR3 has 13 amino acids. CDR1 is LGHDT, CDR2 YNNKEL, per germline (reference sequence). The germline V and J ends were trimmed by 2 bases and 2 bases, with 6 bases remaining between them. In DNA, the CDR3 is TGTGCCAGCAGCCAATCACGAAACACTGAAGCTTTCTTT. The encoded protein is CASSQSRNTEAFF.

This rearrangement joins TRBV3-1 (or the pseudogene TRBV3-2) to TRBJ2-1; D uncertain. The CDR3 is made up of 15 amino acids. The V end lost 3 bases, the J end lost 6 bases, and 15 bases lay between the germline ends. Germline values: CDR1 LGHDT, CDR2 YNNKEL (reference sequence). Here the CDR3 DNA reads TGTGCCAGCAGCCAGCCCTTGGTCTCGACCAATGAGCAGTTCTTC. Amino acid sequence: CASSQPLVSTNEQFF.

The chain links TRBV4-1 to TRBJ2-3, with D unresolved. In germline, CDR1 is MGHRA, CDR2 YSYEKL. With 0 bases removed from V and 3 bases from J, the gap between germline ends came to 10 bases. The length of the CDR3 is 15 residues. CDR3 coding DNA: TGCGCCAGCAGCCAAGATCGGTTTAGGACAGATACGCAGTATTTT. Encoded protein: CASSQDRFRTDTQYF.

The genes are TRBV10-2 and TRBJ2-1; weak D call: TRBD2 (5 bases). The CDR3 is 14 amino acids. V lost 8 bases to trimming and J lost 0 bases, with 11 bases between them. Germline V gene lookup returns CDR1 WSHSY and CDR2 SAAADI. CDR3 DNA: TGCGCCAGCGGCGGGCTAACCTCCTACAATGAGCAGTTCTTC. It translates to CASGGLTSYNEQFF.

The chain couples TRBV11-3 to TRBJ2-5; D is unresolved. V was cut by 1 base and J by 2 bases, with 5 bases left in between. The length of the CDR3 is 13 residues. The germline V gene encodes CDR1 SGHNT and CDR2 YENEEA. The CDR3 coding sequence is TGTGCCAGCAGCTTAGGAGTTCAAGAGACCCAGTACTTC. Translation: CASSLGVQETQYF.

The chain couples TRBV7-8 to TRBJ1-5; 9 bases align to TRBD1. J gave up 9 bases and V 1 base, and 13 bases lay outside the gene matches. Germline CDR1 and CDR2: SGHVS and FQNEAQ. CDR3 length: 17 amino acids. The CDR3 nucleotides read TGTGCCAGCAGCTTAGTTCCGGGACAGGGTAGCCTAGGGCCCCAGCATTTT. Translated, it gives CASSLVPGQGSLGPQHF.

The V gene is TRBV5-1, the J gene TRBJ1-6; D may be TRBD1 (6 bases). V lost 0 bases, J lost 10 bases, and 14 bases lay in between. Per germline, CDR1 SGHRS and CDR2 YFSETQ. The CDR3 length is 15 residues. The CDR3 region has the DNA TGCGCCAGCAGCTTGGCCTGGCAGGGGTTGTCACCCCTCCACTTT. Protein sequence: CASSLAWQGLSPLHF.

J is TRBJ2-1 and V is TRBV7-2; TRBD2 matches at 8 bases. Unmatched junction bases numbered 1, after V lost 0 bases and J lost 0 bases. There are 16 residues in the CDR3. CDR1 and CDR2 (germline): SGHTA, FQGNSA. The CDR3 spells CASSLASGASYNEQFF. The CDR3 region has the DNA TGTGCCAGCAGCTTAGCTAGCGGGGCCTCCTACAATGAGCAGTTCTTC. The whole variable domain, remainder taken from reference TRBV7-2 and TRBJ2-1, is GAGVSQSPSNKVTEKGKDVELRCDPISGHTALYWYRQSLGQGLEFLIYFQGNSAPDKSGLPSDRFSAERTGGSVSTLTIQRTQQEDSAVYLCASSLASGASYNEQFFGPGTRLTVL.

The CDR3 DNA is TGCGCCAGCAGCCCCCGGACAGGGAACGGAGAAAAACTGTTTTTT. This sequence encodes CASSPRTGNGEKLFF. The chain is built from TRBV5-1 and TRBJ1-4; 8 bases are a match to TRBD1. Germline V gene sequence: CDR1 SGHRS, CDR2 YFSETQ. V was pared by 4 bases and J by 8 bases, with 10 bases of the junction left unmatched. The CDR3 has 15 residues.

This clone was picked up a small number of times. This sequence joins TRBV7-3 and TRBJ1-5; perhaps TRBD1 as D (5 bases). Trimming pared 5 bases from V and 7 bases from J, leaving 12 bases between. Germline CDR1 and CDR2: SGHTA and FQGTGA. The CDR3 length is 13 residues. The CDR3 reads CASSTYQGQPQHF. In nucleotides, the CDR3 is TGTGCCAGCAGCACCTACCAGGGCCAGCCCCAGCATTTT.

The chain couples TRBV29-1 to TRBJ2-1, with D possibly being TRBD2 (6 bases). Germline V gene data show CDR1 as SQVTM and CDR2 as ANQGSEA. V lost 6 bases, J lost 8 bases, and 14 bases lay in between. This CDR3 contains 12 residues. CDR3 in DNA: TGCAGCGTGACCAAGGCGGGGTATGAGCAGTTCTTC. Its translation: CSVTKAGYEQFF.

V and J are TRBV5-6 and TRBJ1-2; D ambiguous. The germline gives CDR1 SGHDT, CDR2 YYEEEE. Trimming stripped 4 bases from V and 3 bases from J, with 19 bases between. This CDR3 has 16 residues. CDR3 nucleotide sequence: TGTGCCAGCAGCCAAAGACGGGCAGAGGTGGACTATGGCTACACCTTC. Translation gives CASSQRRAEVDYGYTF.

This clone was seen a few times. This chain uses TRBV11-3 with TRBJ2-3; maybe TRBD2 (6 bases). CDR1 is SGHNT, CDR2 YENEEA, per germline. V was trimmed by 5 bases and J by 2 bases, leaving 17 bases between them. CDR3 length: 16 residues. The CDR3 DNA follows: TGTGCCAGCAGCCCTTCCTGGGGGGAGACCACAGATACGCAGTATTTT. Translation gives CASSPSWGETTDTQYF.

V gene TRBV5-1 combines with J gene TRBJ2-3; D gene ambiguous. V was pared by 6 bases and J by 2 bases, with 4 bases between. CDR1 is SGHRS, CDR2 YFSETQ, per germline. CDR3 size: 11 residues. The CDR3 sequence is CASTNTDTQYF. CDR3 coding DNA: TGCGCCAGCACCAACACAGATACGCAGTATTTT.

This clone was observed a handful of times. The gene calls are TRBV5-1 and TRBJ1-4; the D gene is possibly TRBD1 (6 bases). V was pared by 4 bases and J by 8 bases, with 21 bases between. The CDR3 length is 16 residues. Germline V gives CDR1 SGHRS, CDR2 YFSETQ. CDR3 protein: CASSAGQFDLGEKLFF. CDR3 nucleotide sequence: TGCGCCAGCAGCGCCGGACAGTTCGACTTAGGGGAAAAACTGTTTTTT.

The genes are TRBV3-1 (or the pseudogene TRBV3-2) and TRBJ2-7, with TRBD1 as a possible D gene (5 bases). Trimming shortened V by 3 bases and J by 9 bases, and 9 bases separated the two germline ends. The CDR3 is 11 amino acids. Germline loops: CDR1 LGHDT, CDR2 YNNKEL (reference sequence). Here the CDR3 DNA reads TGTGCCAGCAGCCAGGGGCCAGGGCAGTACTTC. This translates into CASSQGPGQYF.

This chain joins TRBV3-1 (or the pseudogene TRBV3-2) and TRBJ2-5, with a weak D call TRBD1 (6 bases). The CDR3 has 14 residues. Trimming removed 5 bases from V and 1 base from J, with 11 bases in between. Germline-derived CDR1 and CDR2 are LGHDT and YNNKEL (reference sequence). CDR3: CASSSRGAQETQYF. The CDR3 DNA follows: TGTGCCAGCAGCTCCAGGGGAGCCCAAGAGACCCAGTACTTC.

V gene TRBV10-2 combines with J gene TRBJ2-1, with D maybe TRBD2 (6 bases). The CDR3 is 12 residues long. V gave up 8 bases and J gave up 13 bases, with 18 bases separating them. Germline V gene data show CDR1 as WSHSY and CDR2 as SAAADI. CDR3 sequence: CASGMTSAVQFF. CDR3 in DNA: TGCGCCAGCGGGATGACTAGTGCGGTCCAGTTCTTC.

The table lists this clone with a count of one. The V call is TRBV10-2, the J call TRBJ1-2; D gene unclear. V lost 2 bases to trimming and J lost 3 bases, with 4 bases between them. This CDR3 has 12 residues. Germline CDR1 WSHSY, CDR2 SAAADI. The CDR3 region has the DNA TGCGCCAGCAGTGAGGCAGACTATGGCTACACCTTC. It is translated as CASSEADYGYTF.

This chain joins TRBV6-5 and TRBJ2-4, with no clear D. The V and J ends lost 4 bases and 0 bases respectively, with 10 bases between them. Germline values: CDR1 MNHEY, CDR2 SVGAGI. The CDR3 covers 15 residues. The CDR3 DNA follows: TGTGCCAGCAGTTCCACGGACCTAGCCAAAAACATTCAGTACTTC. Protein sequence: CASSSTDLAKNIQYF.

The sample holds one count of this clone. The V and J genes are TRBV7-2 and TRBJ1-2; tentatively, D is TRBD1 (6 bases). Per the germline V gene, CDR1 is SGHTA and CDR2 is FQGNSA. Deletions cut 1 base from V and 0 bases from J, with 6 bases between. CDR3 length: 14 amino acids. The CDR3 bases are TGTGCCAGCAGCTTAGAGGGGGCTAACTATGGCTACACCTTC. Residues: CASSLEGANYGYTF.

In this sample, this clone turned up once. The chain couples TRBV5-1 to TRBJ2-1; tentatively, D is TRBD1 or TRBD2 (5 bases each). Per the germline V gene, CDR1 is SGHRS and CDR2 is YFSETQ. This CDR3 contains 18 residues. The germline V and J ends were trimmed by 5 bases and 2 bases, with 23 bases remaining between them. CDR3 DNA sequence: TGCGCCAGCAGGCCAGGGAGTCGGAGCCCAGAGCCCTACAATGAGCAGTTCTTC. Its translation: CASRPGSRSPEPYNEQFF. Full variable domain (outside the CDR3, taken from reference TRBV5-1 and TRBJ2-1): KAGVTQTPRYLIKTRGQQVTLSCSPISGHRSVSWYQQTPGQGLQFLFEYFSETQRNKGNFPGRFSGRQFSNSRSEMNVSTLELGDSALYLCASRPGSRSPEPYNEQFFGPGTRLTVL.

In its sample, this clone was seen a few times. V and J are TRBV19 and TRBJ1-6; no clear D gene. The CDR3 consists of 15 residues. Trimming pared 6 bases from V and 5 bases from J, leaving 14 bases between. Germline V gives CDR1 LNHDA, CDR2 SQIVND (reference sequence). The CDR3 sequence is CASRKGWNHNSPLHF. The CDR3 DNA reads as TGTGCCAGTAGGAAGGGCTGGAACCATAATTCACCCCTCCACTTT.

This chain connects TRBV7-9 to TRBJ2-2; no definite D call. CDR3 length equals 12 residues. V lost 7 bases, J lost 5 bases, and 8 bases lay in between. Germline CDR1 is SEHNR and CDR2 is FQNEAQ (reference sequence). The DNA of the CDR3 is TGTGCCAGCACCTATCTTACCGGGGAGCTGTTTTTT. Translating it yields CASTYLTGELFF.

To note about this clone: The same CDR3 arises from other DNA sequences in this sample as well. The chain is built from TRBV11-2 and TRBJ1-1; possible D gene TRBD1, 6 bases. The CDR3 loop spans 14 amino acids. Germline V lookup: CDR1 SGHAT, CDR2 FQNNGV. The ends were cut back, 1 base at V and 4 bases at J, with 10 bases in the middle. This CDR3 reads CASSLARGGTEAFF. The CDR3 coding sequence is TGTGCCAGCAGCTTAGCGAGGGGGGGCACTGAAGCTTTCTTT.

This chain links TRBV5-6 with TRBJ2-4; D remains ambiguous. This CDR3 is 13 amino acids long. Germline V CDR1 and CDR2: SGHDT, YYEEEE. The V end was cut by 1 base, the J end by 8 bases, with 10 bases between. CDR3 nucleotide sequence: TGTGCCAGCAGCTTGACCGAAACAGACATTCAGTACTTC. Translated: CASSLTETDIQYF.

The chain uses TRBV2 and TRBJ1-6; D may be TRBD1 (5 bases). Per the germline V gene, CDR1 is SNHLY and CDR2 is FYNNEI. The CDR3 has 14 residues. V gave up 6 bases and J gave up 5 bases, with 11 bases separating them. Here the CDR3 reads CASRGDGDNSPLHF. Here the CDR3 DNA reads TGTGCCAGCAGAGGGGACGGGGATAATTCACCCCTCCACTTT.

The sample holds a few counts of this clone. The V gene is TRBV5-1, the J gene TRBJ2-3; TRBD2 agrees at 11 bases. Trimming at V came to 5 bases and at J to 0 bases, leaving 5 bases not matched to a gene. The V gene's germline CDR1 is SGHRS and CDR2 YFSETQ. This CDR3 is built from 16 residues. The CDR3 spells CASRRLAGPSTDTQYF. CDR3 nucleotides: TGCGCCAGCAGAAGACTAGCGGGGCCAAGCACAGATACGCAGTATTTT.